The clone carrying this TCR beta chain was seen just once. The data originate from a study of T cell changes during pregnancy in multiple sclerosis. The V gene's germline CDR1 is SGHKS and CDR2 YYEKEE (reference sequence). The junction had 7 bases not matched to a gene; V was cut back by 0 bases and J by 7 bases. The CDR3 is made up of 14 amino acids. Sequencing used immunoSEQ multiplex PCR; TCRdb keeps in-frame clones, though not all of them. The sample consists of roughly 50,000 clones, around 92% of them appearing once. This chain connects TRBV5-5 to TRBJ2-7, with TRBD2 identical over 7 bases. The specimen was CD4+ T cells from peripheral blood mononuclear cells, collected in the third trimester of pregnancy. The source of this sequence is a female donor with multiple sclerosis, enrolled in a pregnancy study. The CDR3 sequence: CASSLDSGFYEQYF. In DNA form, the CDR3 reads TGTGCCAGCAGCTTGGATAGCGGGTTTTATGAGCAGTACTTC.